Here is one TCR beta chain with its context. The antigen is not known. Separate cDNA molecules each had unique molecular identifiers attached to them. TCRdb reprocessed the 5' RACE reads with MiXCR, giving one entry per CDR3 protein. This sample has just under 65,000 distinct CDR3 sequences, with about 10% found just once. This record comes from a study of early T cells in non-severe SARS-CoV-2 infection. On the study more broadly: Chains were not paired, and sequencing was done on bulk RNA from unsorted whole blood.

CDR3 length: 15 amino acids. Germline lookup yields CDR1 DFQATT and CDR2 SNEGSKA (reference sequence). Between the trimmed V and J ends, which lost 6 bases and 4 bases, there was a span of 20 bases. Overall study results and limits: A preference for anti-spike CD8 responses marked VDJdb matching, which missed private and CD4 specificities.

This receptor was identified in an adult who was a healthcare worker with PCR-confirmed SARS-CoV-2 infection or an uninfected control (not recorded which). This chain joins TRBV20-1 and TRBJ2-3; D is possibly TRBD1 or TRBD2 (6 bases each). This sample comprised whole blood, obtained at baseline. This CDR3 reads CSAPTGLRGPDTQYF. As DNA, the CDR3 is TGCAGTGCGCCCACAGGCCTACGGGGGCCAGATACGCAGTATTTT.